Described below is a single T cell receptor beta chain sequence and its context. This record belongs to a study of blood T cell repertoires in COVID-19. Across the whole study: COVID-19 samples from acute and convalescent phases originated in the United States, Italy and Spain.

As handled by the study authors: Reference gene primer amplification gave nucleated cell count estimates. The repertoire was sequenced with immunoSEQ multiplex PCR; TCRdb's copy has only in-frame clones and lacks some. D and trimming were read from the DNA, whereas the V and J calls and clone size are those reported in that table. Altogether under 8,000 clones are present, 75% to 90% being singletons, with the ten largest covering about 4.7%. The germline CDR1 and CDR2 sequences are LGHNA and YSLEER. After removal of 0 bases from V and 7 bases from J, the junction contained 10 bases not matched to a gene. There are 16 residues in the CDR3.

The TCR comes from an elderly man with active COVID-19. The rearrangement links TRBV4-3 to TRBJ2-7, with 9 positions matching TRBD1. The specimen sequenced was peripheral blood. The CDR3 sequence is CASSQERTGGLGEQYF. The CDR3 DNA is TGCGCCAGCAGCCAAGAAAGAACAGGGGGCTTGGGTGAGCAGTACTTC.